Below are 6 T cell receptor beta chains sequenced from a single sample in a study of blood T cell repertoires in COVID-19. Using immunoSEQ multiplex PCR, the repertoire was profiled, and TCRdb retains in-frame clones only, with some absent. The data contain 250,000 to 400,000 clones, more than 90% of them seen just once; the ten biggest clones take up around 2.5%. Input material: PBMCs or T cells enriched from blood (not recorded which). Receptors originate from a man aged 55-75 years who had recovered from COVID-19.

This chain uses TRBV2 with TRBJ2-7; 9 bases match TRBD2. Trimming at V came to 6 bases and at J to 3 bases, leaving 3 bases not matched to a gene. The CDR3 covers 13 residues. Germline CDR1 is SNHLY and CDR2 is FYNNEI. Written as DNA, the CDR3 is TGTGCCAGCAGGATACTAGCGGGCTACGAGCAGTACTTC. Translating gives CASRILAGYEQYF.

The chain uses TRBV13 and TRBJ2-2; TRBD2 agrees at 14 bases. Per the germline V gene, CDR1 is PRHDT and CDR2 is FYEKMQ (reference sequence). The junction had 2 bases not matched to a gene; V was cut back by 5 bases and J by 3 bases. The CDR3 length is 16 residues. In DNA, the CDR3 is TGTGCCAGCAGCCTGGGACTAGCGGGAGACACCGGGGAGCTGTTTTTT. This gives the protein CASSLGLAGDTGELFF.

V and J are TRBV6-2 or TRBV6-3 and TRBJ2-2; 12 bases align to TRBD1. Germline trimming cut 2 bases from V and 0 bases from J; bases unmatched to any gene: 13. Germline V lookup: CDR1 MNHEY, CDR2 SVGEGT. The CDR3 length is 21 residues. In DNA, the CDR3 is TGTGCCAGCAGTTACACCACAAAAGGGACAGGGGGCAGTTCGAACACCGGGGAGCTGTTTTTT. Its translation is CASSYTTKGTGGSSNTGELFF.

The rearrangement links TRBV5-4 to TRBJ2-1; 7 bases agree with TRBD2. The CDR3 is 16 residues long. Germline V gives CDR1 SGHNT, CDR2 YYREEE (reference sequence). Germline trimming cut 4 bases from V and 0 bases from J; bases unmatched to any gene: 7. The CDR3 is CASSPVGLDSYNEQFF. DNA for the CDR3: TGTGCCAGCAGCCCCGTTGGACTAGACTCCTACAATGAGCAGTTCTTC.

The CDR3 sequence is CASSLAQGSLEKLFF. The CDR3 DNA reads as TGTGCCAGCAGCTTGGCGCAGGGATCCCTTGAAAAACTGTTTTTT. The rearrangement links TRBV5-5 to TRBJ1-4; TRBD1 is a possible D gene (5 bases). CDR3 length: 15 residues. The V end was cut by 0 bases, the J end by 7 bases, with 13 bases between. From germline, CDR1 is SGHKS and CDR2 YYEKEE (reference sequence).

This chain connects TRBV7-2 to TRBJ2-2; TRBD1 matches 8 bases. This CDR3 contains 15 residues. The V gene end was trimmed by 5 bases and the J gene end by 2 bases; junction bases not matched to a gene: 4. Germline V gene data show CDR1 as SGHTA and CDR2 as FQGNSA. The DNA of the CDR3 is TGTGCCAGCAGCCGGGGACAGGCAAACACCGGGGAGCTGTTTTTT. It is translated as CASSRGQANTGELFF. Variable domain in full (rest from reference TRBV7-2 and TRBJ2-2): GAGVSQSPSNKVTEKGKDVELRCDPISGHTALYWYRQSLGQGLEFLIYFQGNSAPDKSGLPSDRFSAERTGGSVSTLTIQRTQQEDSAVYLCASSRGQANTGELFFGEGSRLTVL.